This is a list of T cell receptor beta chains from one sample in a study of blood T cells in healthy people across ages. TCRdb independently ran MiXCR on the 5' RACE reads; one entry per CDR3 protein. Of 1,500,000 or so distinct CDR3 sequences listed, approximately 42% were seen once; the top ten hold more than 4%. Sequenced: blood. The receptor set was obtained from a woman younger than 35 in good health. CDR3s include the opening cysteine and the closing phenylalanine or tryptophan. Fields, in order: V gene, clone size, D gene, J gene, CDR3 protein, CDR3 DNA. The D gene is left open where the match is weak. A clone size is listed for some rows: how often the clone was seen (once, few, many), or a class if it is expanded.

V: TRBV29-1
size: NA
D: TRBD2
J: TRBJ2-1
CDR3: CSVSRILAEGPNEQFF
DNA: TGCAGCGTTTCCCGTATACTAGCGGAGGGGCCCAATGAGCAGTTCTTC

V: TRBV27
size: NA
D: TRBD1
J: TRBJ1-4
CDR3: CASSDTQGAWEKLFF
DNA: TGTGCCAGCAGTGACACACAGGGGGCTTGGGAAAAACTGTTTTTT

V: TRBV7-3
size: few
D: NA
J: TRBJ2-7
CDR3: CASSLGPKPYEQYF
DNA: TGTGCCAGCAGCTTAGGCCCCAAACCCTACGAGCAGTACTTC

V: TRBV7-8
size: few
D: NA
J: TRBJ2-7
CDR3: CASSSIGGEQYF
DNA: TGTGCCAGCAGCTCCATAGGTGGCGAGCAGTACTTC

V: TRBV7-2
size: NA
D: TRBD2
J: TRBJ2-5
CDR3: CASSPGRGGSFQETQYF
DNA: TGTGCCAGCAGCCCTGGGAGAGGCGGGAGCTTCCAAGAGACCCAGTACTTC

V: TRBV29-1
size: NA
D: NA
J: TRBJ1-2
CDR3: CSVEGARYANYGYTF
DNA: TGCAGCGTTGAAGGGGCCCGCTACGCCAACTATGGCTACACCTTC

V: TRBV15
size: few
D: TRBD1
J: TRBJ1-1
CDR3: CATSRDHRGTEAFF
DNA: TGTGCCACCAGCAGAGATCACAGGGGGACTGAAGCTTTCTTT

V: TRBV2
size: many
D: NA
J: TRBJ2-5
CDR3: CASGGETQYF
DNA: TGTGCCAGCGGAGGAGAGACCCAGTACTTC

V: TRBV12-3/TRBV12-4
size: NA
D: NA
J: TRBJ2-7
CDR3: CASSLGLLNNEQYF
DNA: TGTGCCAGCAGTTTAGGACTTCTAAACAATGAGCAGTACTTC

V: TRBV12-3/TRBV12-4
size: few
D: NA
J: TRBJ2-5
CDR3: CASSFTQYVETQYF
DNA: TGTGCCAGCAGTTTTACCCAATACGTCGAGACCCAGTACTTC

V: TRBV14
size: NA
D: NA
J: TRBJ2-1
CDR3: CASSHQGTVTNEQFF
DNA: TGTGCCAGCAGCCATCAAGGGACTGTAACGAATGAGCAGTTCTTC

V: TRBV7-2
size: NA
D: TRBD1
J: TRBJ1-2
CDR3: CASSFRQGDYGYTF
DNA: TGTGCCAGCAGCTTCAGACAGGGTGACTATGGCTACACCTTC

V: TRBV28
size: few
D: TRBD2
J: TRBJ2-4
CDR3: CASSDSGRAQAKNIQYF
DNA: TGTGCCAGCAGCGATAGCGGGAGGGCCCAGGCCAAAAACATTCAGTACTTC

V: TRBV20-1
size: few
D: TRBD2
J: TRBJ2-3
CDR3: CSARASGRAYTQYF
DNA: TGCAGTGCTAGGGCTAGCGGGAGGGCATATACGCAGTATTTT

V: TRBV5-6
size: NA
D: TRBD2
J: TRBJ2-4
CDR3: CASSPGLADVKNIQYF
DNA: TGTGCCAGCAGCCCGGGACTAGCGGACGTCAAAAACATTCAGTACTTC

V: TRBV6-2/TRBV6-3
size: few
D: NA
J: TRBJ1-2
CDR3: CASSPGTASTYGYTF
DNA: TGTGCCAGCAGTCCCGGGACGGCTTCGACCTATGGCTACACCTTC

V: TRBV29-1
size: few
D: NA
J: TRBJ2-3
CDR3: CSVGLGVSDTQYF
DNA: TGCAGCGTTGGACTAGGAGTCTCGGATACGCAGTATTTT